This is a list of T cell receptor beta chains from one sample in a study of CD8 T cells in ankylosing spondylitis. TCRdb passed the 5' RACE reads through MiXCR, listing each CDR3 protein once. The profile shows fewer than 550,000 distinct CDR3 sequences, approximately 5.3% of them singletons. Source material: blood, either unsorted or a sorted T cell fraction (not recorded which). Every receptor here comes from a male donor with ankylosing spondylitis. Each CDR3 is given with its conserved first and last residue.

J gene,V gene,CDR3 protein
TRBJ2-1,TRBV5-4,CASSAQREGIDNEQFF
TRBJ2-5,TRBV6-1,CASSPSSLGQQLYF
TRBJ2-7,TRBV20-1,CSASPRGLTYEQYF
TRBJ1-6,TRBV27,CASSFSSGGPPLHF
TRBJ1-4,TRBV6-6,CASSPPTEKLFF
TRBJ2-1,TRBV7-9,CASSLTGGAGNEQFF
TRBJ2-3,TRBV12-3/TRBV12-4,CASSRVGGADTQYF
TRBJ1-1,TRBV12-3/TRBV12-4,CASSLSRDGVNTEAFF
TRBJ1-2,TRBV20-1,CSAPDSSNYGYTF
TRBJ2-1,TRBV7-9,CASSLGTWKYNEQFF
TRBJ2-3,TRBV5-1,CASSFSTPHDGDTQYF
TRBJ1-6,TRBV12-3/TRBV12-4,CASSLGGGFDSPLHF
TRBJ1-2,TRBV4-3,CASSQDLEVDGYTF
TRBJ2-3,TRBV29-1,CSVVAGADVFTDTQYF
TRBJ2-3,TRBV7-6,CASTPLSGPDTQYF
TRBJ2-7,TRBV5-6,CASSFGTYSSYEQYF
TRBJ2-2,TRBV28,CASSSPGDRGTGELFF
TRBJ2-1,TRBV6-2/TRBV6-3,CASSYWTGSYNEQFF
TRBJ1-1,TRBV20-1,CSVEPGQLLNTEAFF
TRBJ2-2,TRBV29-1,CSVESPGGLAGLNTGELFF
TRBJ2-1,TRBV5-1,CASSLGRAYYNEQFF
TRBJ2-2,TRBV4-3,CASSLQGRAGELFF